This entry lists 9 T cell receptor beta chains sequenced from one sample in a study of T cell responses to AZD1222 COVID-19 vaccine. The table came from immunoSEQ multiplex PCR; TCRdb's copy has only in-frame clones and leaves some out. Among over 100,000 clones listed, 80% to 85% were seen once. The sample here was peripheral blood, taken on day 0 of AZD1222 vaccination. The receptors come from an adult in good health.

The chain recombines TRBV7-9 with TRBJ2-7; 8 bases agree with TRBD2. The CDR3 has 13 residues. Germline V gene data show CDR1 as SEHNR and CDR2 as FQNEAQ (reference sequence). Trimming removed 7 bases from V and 4 bases from J; junction bases left unmatched: 6. This chain's CDR3 is CASTRGGVYEQYF. CDR3 DNA sequence: TGTGCCAGCACCCGGGGGGGCGTGTACGAGCAGTACTTC.

The CDR3 DNA follows: TGTGCCAGCTCACCCCAAGAGTTGGCTAACACCGGGGAGCTGTTTTTT. Encoded protein: CASSPQELANTGELFF. The rearrangement links TRBV18 to TRBJ2-2, with D unclear. The CDR3 covers 16 residues. Germline V gene data show CDR1 as KGHSH and CDR2 as LQKENI. V lost 3 bases to trimming and J lost 2 bases, with 13 bases between them.

The gene calls are TRBV18 and TRBJ1-3; possibly TRBD1 for D (6 bases). Germline V gene lookup returns CDR1 KGHSH and CDR2 LQKENI. Trimming took 3 bases from V and 0 from J, leaving 9 bases between them. The CDR3 is 15 residues long. CDR3 amino acids: CASSPDSRSGNTIYF. The DNA for the CDR3 is TGTGCCAGCTCACCGGACAGCCGCTCTGGAAACACCATATATTTT.

The chain couples TRBV7-3 to TRBJ2-5, with 12 nucleotides matching TRBD2. With 3 bases clipped from V and 5 bases from J, the junction kept 4 bases outside the gene matches. The CDR3 consists of 15 residues. The germline V gene encodes CDR1 SGHTA and CDR2 FQGTGA. CDR3 amino acids: CASSLTSGSRETQYF. The CDR3, as DNA: TGTGCCAGCAGCTTGACTAGCGGGAGTAGGGAGACCCAGTACTTC.

The chain carries TRBV9 and TRBJ1-2, with D uncertain. CDR3 length equals 14 residues. V lost 4 bases to trimming and J lost 0 bases, with 10 bases between them. Germline CDR1 SGDLS, CDR2 YYNGEE. CDR3 amino acids: CASSPARANYGYTF. CDR3 sequence (DNA): TGTGCCAGCAGCCCGGCAAGGGCTAACTATGGCTACACCTTC.

The chain carries TRBV10-3 and TRBJ1-5; no firm D call. V lost 2 bases to trimming and J lost 7 bases, with 6 bases between them. Germline loops: CDR1 ENHRY, CDR2 SYGVKD. The CDR3 is made up of 12 amino acids. The chain's CDR3 is CAISEVQQPQHF. CDR3 bases: TGTGCCATCAGTGAGGTGCAACAGCCCCAGCATTTT.

J is TRBJ1-1 and V is TRBV30; D is uncertain. This CDR3 spans 12 amino acids. Trimming stripped 5 bases from V and 1 base from J, with 8 bases between. Per germline, CDR1 GTSNPN and CDR2 SVGIG (reference sequence). In DNA form, the CDR3 reads TGTGCCTGGGGACGGTGGAACACTGAAGCTTTCTTT. Encoded protein: CAWGRWNTEAFF. Full variable domain (remainder filled in from reference TRBV30 and TRBJ1-1): SQTIHQWPATLVQPVGSPLSLECTVEGTSNPNLYWYRQAAGRGLQLLFYSVGIGQISSEVPQNLSASRPQDRQFILSSKKLLLSDSGFYLCAWGRWNTEAFFGQGTRLTVV.

The chain carries TRBV28 and TRBJ1-5; possibly TRBD1 for D (5 bases). This CDR3 is 13 amino acids long. V was clipped by 5 bases and J by 5 bases, with 10 bases between them. Germline CDR1 and CDR2: MDHEN and SYDVKM. CDR3 nucleotides: TGTGCCAGCAGTAAACGGGACGATCAGCCCCAGCATTTT. Its translation is CASSKRDDQPQHF. Drawing the rest from reference TRBV28 and TRBJ1-5, the complete variable domain is DVKVTQSSRYLVKRTGEKVFLECVQDMDHENMFWYRQDPGLGLRLIYFSYDVKMKEKGDIPEGYSVSREKKERFSLILESASTNQTSMYLCASSKRDDQPQHFGDGTRLSIL.

The CDR3 protein is CAITGNYGYTF. Written as DNA, the CDR3 is TGTGCCATTACAGGGAACTATGGCTACACCTTC. V usage is TRBV10-3 and J usage is TRBJ1-2; TRBD1 is a possible D gene (6 bases). Trimming stripped 9 bases from V and 2 bases from J, with 7 bases between. Germline values: CDR1 ENHRY, CDR2 SYGVKD. The CDR3 contains 11 residues.